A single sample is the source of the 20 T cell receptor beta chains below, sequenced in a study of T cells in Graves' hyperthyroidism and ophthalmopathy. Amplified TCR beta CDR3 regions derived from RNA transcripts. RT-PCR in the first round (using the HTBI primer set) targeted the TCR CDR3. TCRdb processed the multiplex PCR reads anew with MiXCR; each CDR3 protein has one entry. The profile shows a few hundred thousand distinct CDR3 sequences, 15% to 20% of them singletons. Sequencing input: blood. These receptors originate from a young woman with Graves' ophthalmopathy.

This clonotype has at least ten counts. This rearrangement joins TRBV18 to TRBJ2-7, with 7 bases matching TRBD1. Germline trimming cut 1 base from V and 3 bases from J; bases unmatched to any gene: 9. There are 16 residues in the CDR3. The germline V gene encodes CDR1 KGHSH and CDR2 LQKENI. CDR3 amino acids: CASSPHVGQAFYEQYF. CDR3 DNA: TGTGCCAGCTCACCACATGTCGGACAGGCCTTCTACGAGCAGTACTTC.

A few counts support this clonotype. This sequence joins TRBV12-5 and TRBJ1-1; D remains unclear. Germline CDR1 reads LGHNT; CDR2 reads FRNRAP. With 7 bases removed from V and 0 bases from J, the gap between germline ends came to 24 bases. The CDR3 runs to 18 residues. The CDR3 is CASATLSGPYLMNTEAFF. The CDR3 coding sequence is TGTGCTAGTGCAACCCTTTCGGGCCCTTATCTTATGAACACTGAAGCTTTCTTT.

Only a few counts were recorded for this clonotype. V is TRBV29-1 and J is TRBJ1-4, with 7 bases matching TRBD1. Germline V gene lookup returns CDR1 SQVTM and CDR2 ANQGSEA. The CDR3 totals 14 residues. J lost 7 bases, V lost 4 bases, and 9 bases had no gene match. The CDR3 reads CSVVPAGGGEKLFF. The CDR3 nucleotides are TGCAGCGTTGTACCGGCAGGGGGGGGTGAAAAACTGTTTTTT.

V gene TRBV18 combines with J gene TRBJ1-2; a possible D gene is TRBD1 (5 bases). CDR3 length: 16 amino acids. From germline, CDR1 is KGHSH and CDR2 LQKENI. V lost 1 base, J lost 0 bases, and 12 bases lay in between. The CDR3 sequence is CASSPQEAGTNYGYTF. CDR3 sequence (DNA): TGTGCCAGCTCACCACAAGAGGCAGGGACTAACTATGGCTACACCTTC.

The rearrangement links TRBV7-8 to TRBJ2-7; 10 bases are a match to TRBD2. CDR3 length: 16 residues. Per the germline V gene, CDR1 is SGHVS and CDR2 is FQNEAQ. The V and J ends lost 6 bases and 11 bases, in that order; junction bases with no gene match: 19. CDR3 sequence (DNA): TGTGCCAGCAGTCTCAGCGGGGGGGCCTCCCCCGTTAAGAAGTACTTC. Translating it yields CASSLSGGASPVKKYF.

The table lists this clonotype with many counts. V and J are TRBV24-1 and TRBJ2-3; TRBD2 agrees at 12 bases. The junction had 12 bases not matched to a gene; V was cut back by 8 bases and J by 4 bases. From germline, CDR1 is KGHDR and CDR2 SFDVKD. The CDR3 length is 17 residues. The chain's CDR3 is CATTTTSGSNRADTQYF. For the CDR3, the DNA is TGTGCCACCACTACGACTAGCGGGAGCAATCGAGCAGATACGCAGTATTTT.

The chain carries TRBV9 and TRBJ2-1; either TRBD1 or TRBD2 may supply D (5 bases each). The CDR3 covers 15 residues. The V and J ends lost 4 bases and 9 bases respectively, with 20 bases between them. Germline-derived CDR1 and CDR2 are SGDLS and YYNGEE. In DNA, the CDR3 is TGTGCCAGCAGCCCGCCCCTAGGGGAGTATGGTGAGCAGTTCTTC. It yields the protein CASSPPLGEYGEQFF.

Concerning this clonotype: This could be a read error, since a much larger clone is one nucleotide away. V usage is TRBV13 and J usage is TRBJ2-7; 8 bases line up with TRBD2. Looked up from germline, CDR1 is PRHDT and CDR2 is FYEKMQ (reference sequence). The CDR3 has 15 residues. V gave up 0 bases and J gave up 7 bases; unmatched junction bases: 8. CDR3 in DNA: TGTGCCAGCAGCTTAGGCTCGCGGGAGGAGGAGGAGCAGTACTTC. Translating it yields CASSLGSREEEEQYF.

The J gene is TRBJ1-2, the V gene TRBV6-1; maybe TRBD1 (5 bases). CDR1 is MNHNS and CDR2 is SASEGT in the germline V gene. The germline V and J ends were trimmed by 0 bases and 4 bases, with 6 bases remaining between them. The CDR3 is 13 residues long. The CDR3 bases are TGTGCCAGCAGTGAAGCGGGGACCTATGGCTACACCTTC. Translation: CASSEAGTYGYTF.

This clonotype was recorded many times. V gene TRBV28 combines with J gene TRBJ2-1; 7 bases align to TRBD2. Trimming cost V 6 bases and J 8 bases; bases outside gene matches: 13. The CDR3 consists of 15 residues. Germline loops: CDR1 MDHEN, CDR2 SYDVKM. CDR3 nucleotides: TGTGCCAGCAGGGGAACTTCCGGGAGGCGGTATGAGCAGTTCTTC. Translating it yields CASRGTSGRRYEQFF. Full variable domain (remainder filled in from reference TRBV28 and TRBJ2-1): DVKVTQSSRYLVKRTGEKVFLECVQDMDHENMFWYRQDPGLGLRLIYFSYDVKMKEKGDIPEGYSVSREKKERFSLILESASTNQTSMYLCASRGTSGRRYEQFFGPGTRLTVL.

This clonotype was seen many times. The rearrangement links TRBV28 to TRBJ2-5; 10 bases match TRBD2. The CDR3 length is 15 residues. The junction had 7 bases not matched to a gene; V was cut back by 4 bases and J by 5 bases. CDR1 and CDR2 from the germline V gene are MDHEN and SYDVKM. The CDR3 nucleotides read TGTGCCAGCAGTTCCTTAGCGGGAGGCGGGGAGACCCAGTACTTC. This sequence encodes CASSSLAGGGETQYF.

The CDR3 coding sequence is TGTGCCAGCGCCGGGACAGACGATCAGCCCCAGCATTTT. Protein sequence: CASAGTDDQPQHF. The rearrangement joins TRBV2 to TRBJ1-5, with 7 bases matching TRBD1. The CDR3 is made up of 13 amino acids. The trim removed 8 bases at V and 5 bases at J, leaving 6 bases unmatched. The germline V gene encodes CDR1 SNHLY and CDR2 FYNNEI.

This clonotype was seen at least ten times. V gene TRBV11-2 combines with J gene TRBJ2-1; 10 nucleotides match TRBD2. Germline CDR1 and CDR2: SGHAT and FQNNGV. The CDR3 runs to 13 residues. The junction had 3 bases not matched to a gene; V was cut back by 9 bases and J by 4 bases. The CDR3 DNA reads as TGTGCCAGTACTAGCGGGACTTACAATGAGCAGTTCTTC. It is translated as CASTSGTYNEQFF.

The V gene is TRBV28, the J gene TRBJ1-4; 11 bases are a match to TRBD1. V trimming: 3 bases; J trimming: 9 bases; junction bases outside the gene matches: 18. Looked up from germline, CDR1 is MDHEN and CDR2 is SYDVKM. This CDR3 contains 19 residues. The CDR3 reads CASSLIGWTGGERIKKLFF. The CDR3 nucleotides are TGTGCCAGCAGTTTGATTGGGTGGACAGGGGGCGAAAGAATTAAAAAACTGTTTTTT.

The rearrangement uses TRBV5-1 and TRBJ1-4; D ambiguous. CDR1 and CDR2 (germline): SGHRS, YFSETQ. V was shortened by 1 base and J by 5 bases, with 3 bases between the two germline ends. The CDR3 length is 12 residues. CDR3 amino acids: CASSLNNEKLFF. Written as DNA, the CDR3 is TGCGCCAGCAGCTTGAACAATGAAAAACTGTTTTTT.

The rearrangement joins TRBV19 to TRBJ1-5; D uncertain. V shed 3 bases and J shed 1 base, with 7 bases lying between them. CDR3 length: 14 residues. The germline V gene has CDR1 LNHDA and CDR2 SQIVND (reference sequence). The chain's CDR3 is CASSILISNQPQHF. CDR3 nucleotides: TGTGCCAGTAGTATCTTGATAAGCAATCAGCCCCAGCATTTT.

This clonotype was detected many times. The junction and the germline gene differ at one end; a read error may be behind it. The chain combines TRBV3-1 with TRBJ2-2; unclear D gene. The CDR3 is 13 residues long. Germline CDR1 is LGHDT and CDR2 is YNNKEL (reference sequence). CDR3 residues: CASRHLDTGELFF. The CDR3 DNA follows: TGTGCCAGCCGCCATTTGGACACCGGGGAGCTGTTTTTT.

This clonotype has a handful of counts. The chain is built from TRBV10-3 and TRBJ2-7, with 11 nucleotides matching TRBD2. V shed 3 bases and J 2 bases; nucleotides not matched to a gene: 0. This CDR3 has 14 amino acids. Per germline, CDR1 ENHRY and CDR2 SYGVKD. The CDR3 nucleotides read TGTGCCATCAGTGAACTAGCGGGAGCCTACGAGCAGTACTTC. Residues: CAISELAGAYEQYF.

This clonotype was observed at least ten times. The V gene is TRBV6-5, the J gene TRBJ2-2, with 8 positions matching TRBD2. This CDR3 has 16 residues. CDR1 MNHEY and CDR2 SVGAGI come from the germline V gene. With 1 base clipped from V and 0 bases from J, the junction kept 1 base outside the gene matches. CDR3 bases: TGTGCCAGCAGTTACTTAGCGGGGCCGAACACCGGGGAGCTGTTTTTT. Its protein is CASSYLAGPNTGELFF.

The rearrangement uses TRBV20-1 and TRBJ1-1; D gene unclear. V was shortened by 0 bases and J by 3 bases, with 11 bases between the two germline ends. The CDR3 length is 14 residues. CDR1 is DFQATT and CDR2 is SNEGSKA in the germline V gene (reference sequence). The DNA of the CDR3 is TGCAGTGCTAGAGATTTGGAGACTGACACTGAAGCTTTCTTT. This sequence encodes CSARDLETDTEAFF.